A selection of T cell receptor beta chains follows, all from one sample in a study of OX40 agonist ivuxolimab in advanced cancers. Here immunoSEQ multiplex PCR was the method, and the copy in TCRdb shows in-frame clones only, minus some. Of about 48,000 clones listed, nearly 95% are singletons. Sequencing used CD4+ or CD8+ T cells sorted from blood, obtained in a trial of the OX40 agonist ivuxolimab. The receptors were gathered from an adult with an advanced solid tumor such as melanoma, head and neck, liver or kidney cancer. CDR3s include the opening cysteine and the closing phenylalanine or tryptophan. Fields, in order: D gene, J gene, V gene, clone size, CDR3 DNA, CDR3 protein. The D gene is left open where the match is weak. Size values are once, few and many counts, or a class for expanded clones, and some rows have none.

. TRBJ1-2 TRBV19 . TGTGCCAGTAGTATAGCTCACAGGGACGTTAACGGCTACACCTTC CASSIAHRDVNGYTF
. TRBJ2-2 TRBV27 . TGTGCCAGCAACTCGTACGGGGAAACCGGGGAGCTGTTTTTT CASNSYGETGELFF
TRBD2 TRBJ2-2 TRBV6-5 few TGTGCCAGCAGTTACTCTAGCGGGGTCACCGGGGAGCTGTTTTTT CASSYSSGVTGELFF
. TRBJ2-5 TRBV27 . TGTGCCAGCAGTTTAGACAAGCAAGAGACCCAGTACTTC CASSLDKQETQYF
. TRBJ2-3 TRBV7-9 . TGTGCCAGCAGATACCAGGGGACAGATACGCAGTATTTT CASRYQGTDTQYF
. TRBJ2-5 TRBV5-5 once TGTGCCAGCAGCTTGGGGTGGGGGTCGGGGGAGACCCAGTACTTC CASSLGWGSGETQYF
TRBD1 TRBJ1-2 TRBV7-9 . TGTGCCAGCAGCCCTCTTGGGGGTGGGAACAGGGGACGGGACTATGGCTACACCTTC CASSPLGGGNRGRDYGYTF
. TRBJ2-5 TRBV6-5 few TGTGCCAGCAGTTACCCCGGGGAAGAGACCCAGTACTTC CASSYPGEETQYF
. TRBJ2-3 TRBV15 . TGTGCCACCAGCAGAGACGGCAATGGCGGGTCCGGGGGAGATACGCAGTATTTT CATSRDGNGGSGGDTQYF
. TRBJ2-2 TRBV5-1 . TGCGCCAGCAGCCGGGAGCGCGGGGAGCTGTTTTTT CASSRERGELFF
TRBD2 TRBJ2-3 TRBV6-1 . TGTGCCAGCAGTGAAGCGCTAGCGGGGGCTCCCTCTAGCACAGATACGCAGTATTTT CASSEALAGAPSSTDTQYF
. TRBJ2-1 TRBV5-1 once TGCGCCAGCAGCTTTCTCCCGGGGGAGCAGTTCTTC CASSFLPGEQFF
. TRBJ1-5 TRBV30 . TGTGCCTGGAACCCCGAGTCCAATAGCAATCAGCCCCAGCATTTT CAWNPESNSNQPQHF
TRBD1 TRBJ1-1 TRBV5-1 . TGCGCCAGCAGCTCGGGACAGATTGGCACTGAAGCTTTCTTT CASSSGQIGTEAFF
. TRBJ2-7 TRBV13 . TGTGCCAGCAGCTTAACGTCCTACGAGCAGTACTTC CASSLTSYEQYF
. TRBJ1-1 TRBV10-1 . TGCGCCAGCAGTGATTTCCGGGACGGAGGAGGTTACACTGAAGCTTTCTTT CASSDFRDGGGYTEAFF
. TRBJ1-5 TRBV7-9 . TGTGCCAGCAGCGCCGGGGACCGTCCCGGGCAGCATTTT CASSAGDRPGQHF
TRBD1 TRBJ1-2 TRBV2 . TGTGCCAGCATCGGGACAGATCTAATGAACTATGGCTACACCTTC CASIGTDLMNYGYTF
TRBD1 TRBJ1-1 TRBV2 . TGTGCCAGCGGACAGGGGGACACTGAAGCTTTCTTT CASGQGDTEAFF
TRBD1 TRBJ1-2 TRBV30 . TGTGCCGAAGGGACAGGGGGTGACTATGGCTACACCTTC CAEGTGGDYGYTF
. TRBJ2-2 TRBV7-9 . TGTGCCAGCAGCTTCCCTTGGACTATCACCGGGGAGCTGTTTTTT CASSFPWTITGELFF
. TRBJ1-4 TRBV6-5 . TGTGCCAGCAGTTCAAAGCCGAACGAGGCAAATGAAAAACTGTTTTTT CASSSKPNEANEKLFF
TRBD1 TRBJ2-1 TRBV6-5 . TGTGCCAGCAGCCGGGACAGGGGCTACAATGAGCAGTTCTTC CASSRDRGYNEQFF
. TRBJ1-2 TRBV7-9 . TGTGCCAGCAGCCCTCCAGGGATAAATGGCTACACCTTC CASSPPGINGYTF